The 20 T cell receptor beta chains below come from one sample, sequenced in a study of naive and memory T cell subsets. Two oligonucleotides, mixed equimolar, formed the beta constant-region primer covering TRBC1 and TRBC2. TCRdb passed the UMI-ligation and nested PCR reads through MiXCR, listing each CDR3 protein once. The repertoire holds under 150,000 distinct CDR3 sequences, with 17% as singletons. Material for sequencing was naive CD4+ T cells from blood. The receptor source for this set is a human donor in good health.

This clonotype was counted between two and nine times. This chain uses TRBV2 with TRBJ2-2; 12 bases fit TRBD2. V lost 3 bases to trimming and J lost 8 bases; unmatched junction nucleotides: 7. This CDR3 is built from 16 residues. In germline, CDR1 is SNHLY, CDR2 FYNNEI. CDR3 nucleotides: TGTGCCAGCAGTGAGGGACTAGCGGGTTGTTCGGGGGAGCTGTTTTTT. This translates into CASSEGLAGCSGELFF.

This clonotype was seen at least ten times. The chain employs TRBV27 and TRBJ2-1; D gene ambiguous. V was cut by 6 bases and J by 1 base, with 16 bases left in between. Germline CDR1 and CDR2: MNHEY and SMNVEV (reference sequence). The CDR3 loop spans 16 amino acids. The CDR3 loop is CASSDASPRSYNEQFF. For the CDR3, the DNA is TGTGCCAGCAGCGACGCGAGTCCCAGGTCCTACAATGAGCAGTTCTTC.

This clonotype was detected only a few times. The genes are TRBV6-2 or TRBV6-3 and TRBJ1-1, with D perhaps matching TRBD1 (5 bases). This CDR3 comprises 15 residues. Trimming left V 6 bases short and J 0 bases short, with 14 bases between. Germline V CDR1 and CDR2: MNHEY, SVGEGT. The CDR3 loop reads CASRQERVLNTEAFF. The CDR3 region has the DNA TGTGCCAGCAGACAGGAACGGGTTTTGAACACTGAAGCTTTCTTT.

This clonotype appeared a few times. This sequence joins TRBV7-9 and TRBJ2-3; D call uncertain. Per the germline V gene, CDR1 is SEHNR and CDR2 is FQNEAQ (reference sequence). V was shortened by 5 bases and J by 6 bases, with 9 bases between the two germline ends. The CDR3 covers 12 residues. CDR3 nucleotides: TGTGCCAGCAGCCCTATGGGGGATACGCAGTATTTT. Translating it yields CASSPMGDTQYF.

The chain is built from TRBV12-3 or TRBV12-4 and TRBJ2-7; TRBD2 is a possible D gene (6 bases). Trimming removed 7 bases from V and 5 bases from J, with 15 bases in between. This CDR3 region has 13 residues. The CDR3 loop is CASTLRASDEQYF. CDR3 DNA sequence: TGTGCCAGCACCCTGAGGGCTAGCGACGAGCAGTACTTC.

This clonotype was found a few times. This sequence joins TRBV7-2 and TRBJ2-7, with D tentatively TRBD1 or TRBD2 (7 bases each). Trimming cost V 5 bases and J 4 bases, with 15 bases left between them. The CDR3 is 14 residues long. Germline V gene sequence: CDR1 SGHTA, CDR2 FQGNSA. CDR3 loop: CASSRQGGAYEQYF. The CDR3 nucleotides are TGTGCCAGCAGCAGGCAGGGGGGGGCTTACGAGCAGTACTTC.

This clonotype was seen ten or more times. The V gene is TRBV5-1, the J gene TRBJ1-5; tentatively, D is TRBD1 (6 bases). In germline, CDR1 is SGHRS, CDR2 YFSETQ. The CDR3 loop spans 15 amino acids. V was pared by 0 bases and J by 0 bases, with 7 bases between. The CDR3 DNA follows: TGCGCCAGCAGCTTGGAGGGGGATAGCAATCAGCCCCAGCATTTT. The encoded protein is CASSLEGDSNQPQHF. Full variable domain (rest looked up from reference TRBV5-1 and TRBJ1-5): KAGVTQTPRYLIKTRGQQVTLSCSPISGHRSVSWYQQTPGQGLQFLFEYFSETQRNKGNFPGRFSGRQFSNSRSEMNVSTLELGDSALYLCASSLEGDSNQPQHFGDGTRLSIL.

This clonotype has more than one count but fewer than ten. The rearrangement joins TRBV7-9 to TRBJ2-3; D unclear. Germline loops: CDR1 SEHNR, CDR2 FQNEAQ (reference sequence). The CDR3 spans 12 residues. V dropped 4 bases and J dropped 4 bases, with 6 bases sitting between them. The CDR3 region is CASSWLADTQYF. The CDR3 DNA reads TGTGCCAGCAGCTGGTTAGCAGATACGCAGTATTTT.

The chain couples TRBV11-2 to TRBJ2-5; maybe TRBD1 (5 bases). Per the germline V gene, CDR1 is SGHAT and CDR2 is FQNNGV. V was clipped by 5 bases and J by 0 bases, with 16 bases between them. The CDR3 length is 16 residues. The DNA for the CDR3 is TGTGCCAGCAGCGCCCAGGGAACCCGGGACCAAGAGACCCAGTACTTC. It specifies CASSAQGTRDQETQYF.

In nucleotides, the CDR3 is TGTGCCAGTAGTATCCAGGGCTCTCACTACAATGAGCAGTTCTTC. Translated: CASSIQGSHYNEQFF. The chain employs TRBV19 and TRBJ2-1; TRBD1 might be the D (5 bases). V was shortened by 3 bases and J by 3 bases, with 12 bases between the two germline ends. Germline V lookup: CDR1 LNHDA, CDR2 SQIVND (reference sequence). This CDR3 has 15 residues.

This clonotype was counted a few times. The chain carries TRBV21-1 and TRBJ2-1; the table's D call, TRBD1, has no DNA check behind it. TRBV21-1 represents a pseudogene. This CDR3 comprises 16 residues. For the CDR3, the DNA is TGTGCCAGCAGCAAAGGATGCGGGACAGGGTGCAATGAGCAGTTCTTC. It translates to CASSKGCGTGCNEQFF.

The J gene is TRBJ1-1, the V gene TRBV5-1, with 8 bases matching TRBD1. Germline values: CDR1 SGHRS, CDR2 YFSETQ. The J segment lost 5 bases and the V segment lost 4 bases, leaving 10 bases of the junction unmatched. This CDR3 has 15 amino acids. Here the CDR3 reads CASSHSGTGSTEAFF. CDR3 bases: TGCGCCAGCAGCCACAGTGGGACAGGTTCGACTGAAGCTTTCTTT.

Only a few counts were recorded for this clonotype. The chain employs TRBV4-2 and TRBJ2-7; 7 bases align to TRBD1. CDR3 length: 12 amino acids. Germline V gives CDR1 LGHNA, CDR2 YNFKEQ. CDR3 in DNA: TGTAACCTACAGGGGCTCTCCTACGAGCAGTACTTC. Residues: CNLQGLSYEQYF.

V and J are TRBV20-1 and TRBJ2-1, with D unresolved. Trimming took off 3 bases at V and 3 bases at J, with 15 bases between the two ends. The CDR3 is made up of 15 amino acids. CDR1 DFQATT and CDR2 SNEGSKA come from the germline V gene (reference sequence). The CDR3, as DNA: TGCAGTGCTAGTTCCTGGCGTGCTGACTACAATGAGCAGTTCTTC. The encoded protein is CSASSWRADYNEQFF.

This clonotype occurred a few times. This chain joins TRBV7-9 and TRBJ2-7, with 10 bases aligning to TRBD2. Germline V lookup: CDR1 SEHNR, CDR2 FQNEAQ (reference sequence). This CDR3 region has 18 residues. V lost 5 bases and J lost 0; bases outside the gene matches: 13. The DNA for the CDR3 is TGTGCCAGCAGCCAACCGCGGGGAGCGGGAGGGAGCTCCTACGAGCAGTACTTC. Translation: CASSQPRGAGGSSYEQYF. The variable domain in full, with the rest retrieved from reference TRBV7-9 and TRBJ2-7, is DTGVSQNPRHKITKRGQNVTFRCDPISEHNRLYWYRQTLGQGPEFLTYFQNEAQLEKSRLLSDRFSAERPKGSFSTLEIQRTEQGDSAMYLCASSQPRGAGGSSYEQYFGPGTRLTVT.

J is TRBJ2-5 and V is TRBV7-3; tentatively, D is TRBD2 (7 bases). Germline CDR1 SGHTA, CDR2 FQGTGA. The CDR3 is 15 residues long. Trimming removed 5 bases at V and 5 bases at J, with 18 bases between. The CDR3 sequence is CASSQSGGSGETQYF. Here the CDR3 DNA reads TGTGCCAGCAGCCAATCGGGGGGCTCTGGGGAGACCCAGTACTTC.

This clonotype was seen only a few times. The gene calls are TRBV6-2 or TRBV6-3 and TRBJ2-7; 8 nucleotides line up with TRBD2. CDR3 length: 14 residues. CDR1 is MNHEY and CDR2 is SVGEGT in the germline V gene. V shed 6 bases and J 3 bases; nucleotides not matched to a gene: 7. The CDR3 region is CASSSGTSHYEQYF. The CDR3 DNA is TGTGCCAGCAGCTCCGGGACTAGTCACTACGAGCAGTACTTC.

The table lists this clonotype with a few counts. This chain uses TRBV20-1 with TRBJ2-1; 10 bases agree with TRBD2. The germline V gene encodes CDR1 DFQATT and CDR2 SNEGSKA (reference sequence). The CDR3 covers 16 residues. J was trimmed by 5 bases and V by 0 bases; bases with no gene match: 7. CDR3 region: CSARDARAGGDNEQFF. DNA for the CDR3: TGCAGTGCTAGAGACGCACGAGCGGGAGGGGACAATGAGCAGTTCTTC.

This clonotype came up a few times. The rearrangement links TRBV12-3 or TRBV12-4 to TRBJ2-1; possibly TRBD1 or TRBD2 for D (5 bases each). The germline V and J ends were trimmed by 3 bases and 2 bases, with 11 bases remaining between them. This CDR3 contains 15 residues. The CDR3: CASSFLEGTYNEQFF. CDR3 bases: TGTGCCAGCAGTTTTCTTGAGGGGACCTACAATGAGCAGTTCTTC.

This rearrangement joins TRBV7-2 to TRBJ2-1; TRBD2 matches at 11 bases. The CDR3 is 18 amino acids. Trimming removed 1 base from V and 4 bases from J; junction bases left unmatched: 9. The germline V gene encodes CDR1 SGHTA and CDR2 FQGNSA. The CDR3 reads CASSLVSGGLAAYNEQFF. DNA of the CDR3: TGTGCCAGCAGCTTAGTAAGTGGGGGACTAGCGGCATACAATGAGCAGTTCTTC.